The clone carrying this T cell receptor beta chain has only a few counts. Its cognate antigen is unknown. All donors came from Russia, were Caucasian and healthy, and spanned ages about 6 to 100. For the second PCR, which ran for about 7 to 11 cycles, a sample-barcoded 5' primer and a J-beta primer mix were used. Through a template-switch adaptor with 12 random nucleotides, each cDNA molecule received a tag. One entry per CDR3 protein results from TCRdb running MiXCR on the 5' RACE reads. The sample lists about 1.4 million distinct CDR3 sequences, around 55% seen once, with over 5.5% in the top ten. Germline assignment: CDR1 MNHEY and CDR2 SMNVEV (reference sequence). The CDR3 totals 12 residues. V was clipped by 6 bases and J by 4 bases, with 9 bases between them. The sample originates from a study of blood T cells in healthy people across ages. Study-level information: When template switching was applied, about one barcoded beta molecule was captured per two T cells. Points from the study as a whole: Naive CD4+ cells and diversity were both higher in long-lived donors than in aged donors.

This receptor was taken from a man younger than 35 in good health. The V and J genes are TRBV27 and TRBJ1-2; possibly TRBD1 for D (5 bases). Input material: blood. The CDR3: CASSPRGYGYTF. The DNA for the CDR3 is TGTGCCAGCAGCCCTAGGGGCTATGGCTACACCTTC.